These 13 T cell receptor beta chains were all obtained from the same sample, sequenced in a study of T cells in Graves' hyperthyroidism and ophthalmopathy. RNA transcripts yielded amplified TCR beta CDR3 regions. The TCR CDR3 first-round RT-PCR relied on the HTBI primer set. Via MiXCR, TCRdb re-called the multiplex PCR reads, giving one row per CDR3 protein. In the table there are about 590,000 distinct CDR3 sequences, approximately 14% of which are singletons. The sample comprised blood. The origin of the receptors is a woman between 25 and 40 years old with Graves' hyperthyroidism.

This sequence joins TRBV5-1 and TRBJ1-3, with D possibly matching TRBD1 (6 bases). Trimming shortened V by 3 bases and J by 2 bases, and 18 bases separated the two germline ends. The CDR3 runs to 17 residues. The germline CDR1 and CDR2 sequences are SGHRS and YFSETQ. The CDR3 bases are TGCGCCAGCAGCTGGGAGGGCCCGGGGGGGCCTGGAAACACCATATATTTT. Protein: CASSWEGPGGPGNTIYF.

This clonotype was counted between two and nine times. V and J are TRBV6-1 and TRBJ2-6; no clear D gene. The germline V gene encodes CDR1 MNHNS and CDR2 SASEGT. V dropped 7 bases and J dropped 5 bases, with 9 bases sitting between them. CDR3 size: 13 residues. CDR3 sequence reads: CASNRGWANVLTF. The DNA for the CDR3 is TGTGCCAGCAATCGAGGCTGGGCCAACGTCCTGACTTTC.

This clonotype was observed at least ten times. This sequence joins TRBV30 and TRBJ2-1, with 8 nucleotides matching TRBD2. V dropped 0 bases and J dropped 12; count of bases not matched to a gene: 4. In germline, CDR1 is GTSNPN, CDR2 SVGIG (reference sequence). The CDR3 runs 12 residues. CDR3 sequence reads: CAWSVSSGRQFF. Written as DNA, the CDR3 is TGTGCCTGGAGTGTATCCAGCGGGAGGCAGTTCTTC.

This clonotype was counted ten times or more. The rearrangement uses TRBV30 and TRBJ2-3; D is possibly TRBD2 (6 bases). Germline lookup yields CDR1 GTSNPN and CDR2 SVGIG (reference sequence). V lost 3 bases to trimming and J lost 2 bases, with 21 bases between them. CDR3 length: 17 residues. The CDR3 DNA reads as TGTGCCTGGAGAAAGACCCCCCAGCGGGTGGACACAGATACGCAGTATTTT. Amino acids: CAWRKTPQRVDTDTQYF.

There are many counts of this clonotype. The V and J genes are TRBV28 and TRBJ1-1, with D tentatively TRBD1 (6 bases). Trimming shortened V by 3 bases and J by 4 bases, and 12 bases separated the two germline ends. Per germline, CDR1 MDHEN and CDR2 SYDVKM. The CDR3 runs to 14 residues. The CDR3 DNA reads TGTGCCAGCAGTTTGCTGGGGGCGAGCACTGAAGCTTTCTTT. Its translation: CASSLLGASTEAFF.

The chain carries TRBV7-9 and TRBJ1-4, with unresolved D. CDR1 is SEHNR, CDR2 FQNEAQ, per germline (reference sequence). This CDR3 spans 15 amino acids. Trimming stripped 4 bases from V and 7 bases from J, with 16 bases between. The CDR3 reads CASSSGNSGFEKLFF. DNA for the CDR3: TGTGCCAGCAGCTCTGGGAACAGTGGGTTTGAAAAACTGTTTTTT.

The gene calls are TRBV6-1 and TRBJ2-2; D is unresolved. CDR1 and CDR2 from the germline V gene are MNHNS and SASEGT. V was cut by 6 bases and J by 4 bases, with 12 bases left in between. The CDR3 extends over 14 amino acids. CDR3 bases: TGTGCCAGCAGCCCCACAGTGGCCACCGGGGAGCTGTTTTTT. The encoded protein is CASSPTVATGELFF.

This clonotype was observed a handful of times. J is TRBJ2-5 and V is TRBV5-5; TRBD1 aligns across 9 bases. The CDR3 extends over 16 amino acids. V was pared by 0 bases and J by 5 bases, with 8 bases of the junction left unmatched. Germline V gives CDR1 SGHKS, CDR2 YYEKEE (reference sequence). CDR3 loop: CASSLGIYTGGETQYF. The CDR3, as DNA: TGTGCCAGCAGCTTGGGGATTTATACAGGGGGCGAGACCCAGTACTTC.

This clonotype was observed at least ten times. This chain joins TRBV20-1 and TRBJ2-7; TRBD2 matches at 11 bases. Germline trimming cut 5 bases from V and 2 bases from J; bases unmatched to any gene: 5. CDR3 length: 14 amino acids. CDR1 is DFQATT and CDR2 is SNEGSKA in the germline V gene (reference sequence). The CDR3 nucleotides read TGCAGTGCTGGGGATAGCGGGAGGGCCTACGAGCAGTACTTC. Translation: CSAGDSGRAYEQYF.

This clonotype was observed many times. The V and J genes are TRBV20-1 and TRBJ2-4; TRBD1 matches 7 bases. V was clipped by 3 bases and J by 0 bases; unmatched bases: 5. Germline loops: CDR1 DFQATT, CDR2 SNEGSKA (reference sequence). This CDR3 region has 15 residues. The CDR3 here is CSASRGQLAKNIQYF. The CDR3 nucleotides are TGCAGTGCTAGTCGGGGACAGCTAGCCAAAAACATTCAGTACTTC.

The CDR3 region has the DNA TGTGCCAGTAGTATTAAGCCCGGGACAAGGAGGTACAATGAGCAGTTCTTC. This gives the protein CASSIKPGTRRYNEQFF. The chain recombines TRBV19 with TRBJ2-1, with D tentatively TRBD1 (6 bases). The CDR3 is 17 residues long. Germline CDR1 LNHDA, CDR2 SQIVND (reference sequence). Trimming stripped 3 bases from V and 4 bases from J, with 19 bases between.

Many counts were recorded for this clonotype. The V and J genes are TRBV30 and TRBJ2-2, with D perhaps TRBD1 (6 bases). The germline CDR1 and CDR2 sequences are GTSNPN and SVGIG (reference sequence). CDR3 size: 13 residues. Trimming removed 8 bases at V and 7 bases at J, with 17 bases between. CDR3 DNA: TGTGCCCTGGATCAGGGGCCGGGCGGGGAGCTGTTTTTT. It yields the protein CALDQGPGGELFF.

CDR3 sequence (DNA): TGTGCCAGCAGCCCCAACCCCAACAACAATGAGCAGTTCTTC. This encodes CASSPNPNNNEQFF. V gene TRBV7-3 combines with J gene TRBJ2-1; D call uncertain. V was shortened by 5 bases and J by 5 bases, with 13 bases between the two germline ends. CDR3 length: 14 amino acids. The V gene's germline CDR1 is SGHTA and CDR2 FQGTGA.